The 26 T cell receptor beta chains below come from one sample, sequenced in a study of blood T cell repertoires in COVID-19 (dated by TCRdb to between 2020 and 2021). The library was obtained by the immunoSEQ multiplex PCR assay. Imported from immuneACCESS, the table was reduced by TCRdb to in-frame sequences with V and J called. These copies leave out some clones; in studies compared against another copy, an unresolved V gene accounts for under half, and the cause of the remainder is not known. The sample table contains roughly 350,000 clones; only one count was recorded for 75% to 90% of them. The top ten hold 6% to 7% of the sample. Sequencing input: peripheral blood. Receptors were obtained from a woman aged 50 to 65 with COVID-19, enrolled during active disease.

This clone was counted a single time. The gene calls are TRBV28 and TRBJ1-6; the D is unclear. Trimming shortened V by 3 bases and J by 1 base, and 10 bases separated the two germline ends. The length of the CDR3 is 16 residues. CDR1 and CDR2 from the germline V gene are MDHEN and SYDVKM. Written as DNA, the CDR3 is TGTGCCAGCAGTTTTCCGGGGAGGTCCTATAATTCACCCCTCCACTTT. Protein sequence: CASSFPGRSYNSPLHF.

The chain recombines TRBV4-2 with TRBJ2-2, with 9 positions matching TRBD2. The CDR3 length is 16 residues. Germline V gene lookup returns CDR1 LGHNA and CDR2 YNFKEQ. Trimming removed 5 bases from V and 4 bases from J; junction bases left unmatched: 8. CDR3 coding DNA: TGTGCCAGCAGCGAGGCGAGCGGGAGGTCCACCGGGGAGCTGTTTTTT. Amino acid sequence: CASSEASGRSTGELFF.

This clone was counted only a few times. The V call is TRBV6-5, the J call TRBJ2-1; 14 positions match TRBD2. The CDR3 is made up of 15 amino acids. The ends lost 2 bases at V and 8 bases at J; junction bases unmatched: 2. Germline V gene lookup returns CDR1 MNHEY and CDR2 SVGAGI. The CDR3 region has the DNA TGTGCCAGCAGTTACGGGACTAGCGGGAGTGATGAGCAGTTCTTC. Translating it yields CASSYGTSGSDEQFF.

The chain recombines TRBV6-2 or TRBV6-3 with TRBJ2-5; 7 bases match TRBD2. Germline values: CDR1 MNHEY, CDR2 SVGEGT. The CDR3 extends over 14 amino acids. V dropped 5 bases and J dropped 5; count of bases not matched to a gene: 8. The DNA for the CDR3 is TGTGCCAGCAGTATGGCGGGAGTTAGGGAGACCCAGTACTTC. As protein: CASSMAGVRETQYF.

In its sample, this clone was seen a few times. The chain carries TRBV10-1 and TRBJ2-1, with 10 nucleotides matching TRBD2. Trimming at V came to 2 bases and at J to 4 bases, leaving 5 bases not matched to a gene. This CDR3 contains 16 residues. Germline V gene sequence: CDR1 WNHNN, CDR2 SYGVQD (reference sequence). The CDR3 is CASSEAASGGYNEQFF. The DNA of the CDR3 is TGCGCCAGCAGTGAGGCGGCTAGCGGGGGATACAATGAGCAGTTCTTC.

This clone was seen once. The chain employs TRBV18 and TRBJ2-2; TRBD1 matches at 7 bases. Germline CDR1 reads KGHSH; CDR2 reads LQKENI. Trimming removed 2 bases from V and 3 bases from J; junction bases left unmatched: 6. The CDR3 spans 16 residues. The CDR3 is CASSPTTQGYTGELFF. As DNA, the CDR3 is TGTGCCAGCTCACCAACCACACAGGGGTACACCGGGGAGCTGTTTTTT.

The chain employs TRBV27 and TRBJ2-2; 10 bases agree with TRBD2. The CDR3 extends over 16 amino acids. V trimming: 5 bases; J trimming: 4 bases; junction bases outside the gene matches: 7. Germline CDR1 is MNHEY and CDR2 is SMNVEV (reference sequence). The CDR3 DNA is TGTGCCAGCAGTCGCACTAGCGGGACCCTCACCGGGGAGCTGTTTTTT. Its translation: CASSRTSGTLTGELFF.

This chain connects TRBV5-6 to TRBJ2-1, with unresolved D. This CDR3 has 14 residues. Trimming took off 2 bases at V and 9 bases at J, with 15 bases between the two ends. Per the germline V gene, CDR1 is SGHDT and CDR2 is YYEEEE. CDR3 nucleotides: TGTGCCAGCAGCTTACTCTCGACCGAGGCTGAGCAGTTCTTC. Translated: CASSLLSTEAEQFF.

J is TRBJ2-1 and V is TRBV5-1; 9 bases fit TRBD2. Germline CDR1 and CDR2: SGHRS and YFSETQ. The CDR3 sequence is 13 residues long. V was clipped by 6 bases and J by 8 bases; unmatched bases: 6. CDR3 protein: CASKASGNHEQFF. The CDR3 nucleotides are TGCGCCAGCAAGGCTAGCGGGAACCATGAGCAGTTCTTC. Full variable domain (missing parts from reference TRBV5-1 and TRBJ2-1): KAGVTQTPRYLIKTRGQQVTLSCSPISGHRSVSWYQQTPGQGLQFLFEYFSETQRNKGNFPGRFSGRQFSNSRSEMNVSTLELGDSALYLCASKASGNHEQFFGPGTRLTVL.

The V call is TRBV5-8, the J call TRBJ2-1; 7 bases match TRBD1. The CDR3 has 15 residues. CDR1 SGHTS and CDR2 YDEGEE come from the germline V gene. Losses at the gene ends were 3 bases for V and 1 base for J; bases not matched to a gene: 4. The CDR3 DNA is TGTGCCAGCAGCTCGACAGGGCGTTCCTACAATGAGCAGTTCTTC. Its translation: CASSSTGRSYNEQFF.

This rearrangement joins TRBV3-1 (or the pseudogene TRBV3-2) to TRBJ1-1, with D hard to call. The CDR3 has 12 amino acids. Germline CDR1 is LGHDT and CDR2 is YNNKEL (reference sequence). Deletions cut 4 bases from V and 3 bases from J, with 6 bases between. The CDR3, as DNA: TGTGCCAGCAGCCGAGTGGACACTGAAGCTTTCTTT. Translation gives CASSRVDTEAFF.

As concerns this clone: A read error may account for a junction end that differs from germline. The rearrangement joins TRBV7-7 to TRBJ2-1; the match to TRBD1 covers 8 bases. From germline, CDR1 is SSHAT and CDR2 FNYEAQ (reference sequence). The CDR3 has 18 amino acids. DNA for the CDR3: TGTGCTAGCAGCTTAGTTCCTGGGGGCAGGGGGCGTTACAATGAGCAGTTCTTC. Its protein product is CASSLVPGGRGRYNEQFF.

V gene TRBV29-1 combines with J gene TRBJ2-1; TRBD2 matches at 7 bases. Germline V CDR1 and CDR2: SQVTM, ANQGSEA. The V segment lost 4 bases and the J segment 9 bases; nucleotides outside the gene matches: 15. CDR3 length: 15 amino acids. The CDR3 spells CSVVPLTSPSGEQFF. CDR3 sequence (DNA): TGCAGCGTTGTACCCTTGACTAGCCCCAGTGGTGAGCAGTTCTTC.

J is TRBJ2-2 and V is TRBV6-1; TRBD2 agrees at 8 bases. The ends lost 3 bases at V and 2 bases at J; junction bases unmatched: 5. This CDR3 has 16 residues. Germline V gives CDR1 MNHNS, CDR2 SASEGT. CDR3 residues: CASSEAGGVNTGELFF. CDR3 nucleotides: TGTGCCAGCAGTGAGGCGGGAGGCGTAAACACCGGGGAGCTGTTTTTT.

This clone was counted once. The gene calls are TRBV7-2 and TRBJ2-7; 9 positions agree with TRBD2. This CDR3 comprises 14 residues. With 5 bases clipped from V and 4 bases from J, the junction kept 6 bases outside the gene matches. CDR1 SGHTA and CDR2 FQGNSA come from the germline V gene. Here the CDR3 DNA reads TGTGCCAGCAGCATGGGACTAGCTACTTACGAGCAGTACTTC. Translating it yields CASSMGLATYEQYF. Together with reference TRBV7-2 and TRBJ2-7, the CDR3 gives the full variable domain: GAGVSQSPSNKVTEKGKDVELRCDPISGHTALYWYRQSLGQGLEFLIYFQGNSAPDKSGLPSDRFSAERTGGSVSTLTIQRTQQEDSAVYLCASSMGLATYEQYFGPGTRLTVT.

The chain employs TRBV6-5 and TRBJ2-6; D is undetermined. The V and J ends lost 6 bases and 7 bases respectively, with 10 bases between them. Germline V gene data show CDR1 as MNHEY and CDR2 as SVGAGI. The CDR3 runs to 13 residues. The CDR3 DNA is TGTGCCAGCAGACTCAATCCAGCCAACGTCCTGACTTTC. Translation gives CASRLNPANVLTF.

This chain connects TRBV24-1 to TRBJ2-3, with 8 bases identical to TRBD1. The CDR3 contains 13 residues. V lost 8 bases, J lost 1 base, and 1 base stayed unmatched. Looked up from germline, CDR1 is KGHDR and CDR2 is SFDVKD. The DNA for the CDR3 is TGTGCCACCAAACAGGGGGGCACAGATACGCAGTATTTT. It is translated as CATKQGGTDTQYF.

This chain links TRBV10-3 with TRBJ2-2; TRBD2 aligns across 16 bases. CDR1 ENHRY and CDR2 SYGVKD come from the germline V gene. The CDR3 totals 21 residues. V lost 6 bases and J lost 0; bases outside the gene matches: 13. The CDR3 reads CAISLGLAGGLGKANTGELFF. In nucleotides, the CDR3 is TGTGCCATCAGCCTGGGACTAGCGGGAGGGCTCGGGAAGGCGAACACCGGGGAGCTGTTTTTT.

The gene calls are TRBV30 and TRBJ1-3; D is ambiguous. Trimming took off 0 bases at V and 0 bases at J, with 9 bases between the two ends. Germline CDR1 reads GTSNPN; CDR2 reads SVGIG (reference sequence). The CDR3 runs to 15 residues. This CDR3 is CAWSVPSSSGNTIYF. The DNA of the CDR3 is TGTGCCTGGAGTGTACCGTCGAGCTCTGGAAACACCATATATTTT.

The V and J genes are TRBV10-3 and TRBJ2-5; TRBD1 matches at 9 bases. CDR3 length: 13 residues. Germline-derived CDR1 and CDR2 are ENHRY and SYGVKD. With 4 bases clipped from V and 5 bases from J, the junction kept 2 bases outside the gene matches. The CDR3 DNA is TGTGCCATCAGTGTTGACAGGGGGGAGACCCAGTACTTC. Its protein is CAISVDRGETQYF.

The gene calls are TRBV5-1 and TRBJ2-3, with 7 positions matching TRBD2. Losses at the gene ends were 1 base for V and 0 bases for J; bases not matched to a gene: 8. CDR1 is SGHRS, CDR2 YFSETQ, per germline. The CDR3 sequence is 17 residues long. The CDR3 region is CASSLLGGSVSTDTQYF. The DNA for the CDR3 is TGCGCCAGCAGCTTGCTTGGCGGGAGCGTGAGCACAGATACGCAGTATTTT.

The chain employs TRBV7-3 and TRBJ2-6; unclear D gene. The CDR3 sequence is 15 residues long. Germline V gene sequence: CDR1 SGHTA, CDR2 FQGTGA. Trimming removed 2 bases at V and 2 bases at J, with 7 bases between. The CDR3 sequence is CASSLLNTGANVLTF. CDR3 in DNA: TGTGCCAGCAGCTTATTAAATACTGGGGCCAACGTCCTGACTTTC. The full variable domain, its missing parts supplied by reference TRBV7-3 and TRBJ2-6, is GAGVSQTPSNKVTEKGKYVELRCDPISGHTALYWYRQSLGQGPEFLIYFQGTGAADDSGLPNDRFFAVRPEGSVSTLKIQRTERGDSAVYLCASSLLNTGANVLTFGAGSRLTVL.

The chain employs TRBV6-4 and TRBJ2-1; 8 bases match TRBD1. CDR3 length: 14 residues. CDR1 and CDR2 from the germline V gene are MRHNA and SNTAGT. J gave up 2 bases and V 3 bases, and 0 bases lay outside the gene matches. The CDR3 sequence is CASSEQGAYNEQFF. Written as DNA, the CDR3 is TGTGCCAGCAGTGAACAGGGGGCCTACAATGAGCAGTTCTTC.

V gene TRBV27 combines with J gene TRBJ1-1; TRBD1 might be the D (6 bases). Trimming took off 5 bases at V and 4 bases at J, with 14 bases between the two ends. There are 14 residues in the CDR3. CDR1 MNHEY and CDR2 SMNVEV come from the germline V gene (reference sequence). CDR3 DNA sequence: TGTGCCAGCAGTCCCAGGGGAGGGACCACTGAAGCTTTCTTT. This translates into CASSPRGGTTEAFF.

The chain carries TRBV7-9 and TRBJ2-3; 8 positions agree with TRBD2. The CDR3 is 16 amino acids. With V trimmed by 1 base and J by 4 bases, 7 bases remained unmatched. From germline, CDR1 is SEHNR and CDR2 FQNEAQ (reference sequence). This chain's CDR3 is CASSLGRAGVADTQYF. The CDR3 DNA reads as TGTGCCAGCAGCTTAGGTCGAGCGGGAGTTGCAGATACGCAGTATTTT.

The chain employs TRBV30 and TRBJ2-1, with TRBD2 identical over 7 bases. Germline loops: CDR1 GTSNPN, CDR2 SVGIG (reference sequence). V lost 1 base to trimming and J lost 9 bases; unmatched junction nucleotides: 6. The CDR3 totals 13 residues. CDR3 loop: CAWSGAGVFEQFF. CDR3 nucleotides: TGTGCCTGGAGTGGTGCGGGAGTTTTTGAGCAGTTCTTC. Full variable domain (missing parts from reference TRBV30 and TRBJ2-1): SQTIHQWPATLVQPVGSPLSLECTVEGTSNPNLYWYRQAAGRGLQLLFYSVGIGQISSEVPQNLSASRPQDRQFILSSKKLLLSDSGFYLCAWSGAGVFEQFFGPGTRLTVL.